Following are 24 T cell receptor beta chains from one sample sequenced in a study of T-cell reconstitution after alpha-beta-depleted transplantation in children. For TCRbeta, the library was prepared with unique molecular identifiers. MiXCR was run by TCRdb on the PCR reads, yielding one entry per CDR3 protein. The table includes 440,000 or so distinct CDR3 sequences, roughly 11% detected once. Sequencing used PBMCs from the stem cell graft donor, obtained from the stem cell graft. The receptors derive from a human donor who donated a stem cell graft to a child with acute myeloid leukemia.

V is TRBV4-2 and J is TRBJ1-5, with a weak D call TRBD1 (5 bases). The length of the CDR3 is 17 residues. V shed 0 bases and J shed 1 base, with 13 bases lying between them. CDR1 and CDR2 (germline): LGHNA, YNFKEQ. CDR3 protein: CASSQEGPGGSNQPQHF. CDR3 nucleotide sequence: TGTGCCAGCAGCCAAGAAGGACCGGGGGGAAGCAATCAGCCCCAGCATTTT.

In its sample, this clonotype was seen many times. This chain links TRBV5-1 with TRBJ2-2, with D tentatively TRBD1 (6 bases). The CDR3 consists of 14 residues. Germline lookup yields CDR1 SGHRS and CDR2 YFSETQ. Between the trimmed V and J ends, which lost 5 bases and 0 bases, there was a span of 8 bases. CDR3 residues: CASSRDTNTGELFF. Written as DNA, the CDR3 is TGCGCCAGCAGTCGGGACACGAACACCGGGGAGCTGTTTTTT.

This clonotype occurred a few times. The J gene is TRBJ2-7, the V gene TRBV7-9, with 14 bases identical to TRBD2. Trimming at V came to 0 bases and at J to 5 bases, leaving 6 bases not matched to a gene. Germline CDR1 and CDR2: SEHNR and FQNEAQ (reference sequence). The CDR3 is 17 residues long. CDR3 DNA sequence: TGTGCCAGCAGCTTAGCAGGAGGACTAGCGGGGGGCGACGAGCAGTACGTC. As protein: CASSLAGGLAGGDEQYV.

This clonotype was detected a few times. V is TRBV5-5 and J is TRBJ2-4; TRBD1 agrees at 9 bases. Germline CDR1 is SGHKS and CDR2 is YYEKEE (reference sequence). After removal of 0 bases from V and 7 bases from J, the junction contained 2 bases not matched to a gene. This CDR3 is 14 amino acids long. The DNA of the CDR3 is TGTGCCAGCAGCTTGGCCGGGACAGGGAACATTCAGTACTTC. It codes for CASSLAGTGNIQYF.

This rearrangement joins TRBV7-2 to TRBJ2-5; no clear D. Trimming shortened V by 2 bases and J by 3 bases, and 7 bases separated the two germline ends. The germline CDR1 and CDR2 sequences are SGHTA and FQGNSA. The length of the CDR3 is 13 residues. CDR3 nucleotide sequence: TGTGCCAGCAGCTTACAGGCGGAAGAGACCCAGTACTTC. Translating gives CASSLQAEETQYF.

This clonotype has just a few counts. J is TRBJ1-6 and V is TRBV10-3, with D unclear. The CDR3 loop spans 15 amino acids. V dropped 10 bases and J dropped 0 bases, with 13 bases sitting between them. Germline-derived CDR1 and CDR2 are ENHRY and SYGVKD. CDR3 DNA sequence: TGTGCCAGCCGGAGTGAGAGCTCCTATAATTCACCCCTCCACTTT. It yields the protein CASRSESSYNSPLHF.

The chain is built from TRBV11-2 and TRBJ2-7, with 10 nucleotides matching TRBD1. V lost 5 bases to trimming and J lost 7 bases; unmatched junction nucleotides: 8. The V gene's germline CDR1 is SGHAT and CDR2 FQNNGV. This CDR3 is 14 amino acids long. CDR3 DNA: TGTGCCAGCAGCCCACGGACAGGGGGGGGTGAGCAGTACGTC. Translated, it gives CASSPRTGGGEQYV.

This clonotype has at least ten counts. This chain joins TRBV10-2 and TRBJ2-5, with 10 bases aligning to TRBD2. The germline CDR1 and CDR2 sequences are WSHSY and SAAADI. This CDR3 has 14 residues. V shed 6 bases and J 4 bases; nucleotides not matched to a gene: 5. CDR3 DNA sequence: TGCGCCAGCAGCCCTCTAGCGGGGGTAGAGACCCAGTACTTC. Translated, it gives CASSPLAGVETQYF.

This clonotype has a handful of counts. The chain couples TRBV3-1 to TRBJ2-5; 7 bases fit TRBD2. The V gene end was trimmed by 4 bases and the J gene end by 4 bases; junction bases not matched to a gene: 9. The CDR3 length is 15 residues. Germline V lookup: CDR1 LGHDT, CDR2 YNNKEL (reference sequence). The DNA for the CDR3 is TGTGCCAGCAGCCTAGTACAAACGGGAGGAGAGACCCAGTACTTC. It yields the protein CASSLVQTGGETQYF.

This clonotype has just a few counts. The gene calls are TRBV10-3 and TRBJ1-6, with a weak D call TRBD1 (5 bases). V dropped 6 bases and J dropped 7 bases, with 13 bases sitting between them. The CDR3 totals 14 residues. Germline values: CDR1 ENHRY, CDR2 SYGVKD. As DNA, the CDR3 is TGTGCCATCAGCCCTTCCGGGGCGAATTCACCCCTCCACTTT. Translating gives CAISPSGANSPLHF.

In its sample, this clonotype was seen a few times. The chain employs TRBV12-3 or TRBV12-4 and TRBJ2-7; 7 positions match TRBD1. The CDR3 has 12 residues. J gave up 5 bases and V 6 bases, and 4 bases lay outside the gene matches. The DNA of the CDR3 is TGTGCCAGCAGCCCCGGGACAGACGAGCAGTACGTC. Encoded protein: CASSPGTDEQYV.

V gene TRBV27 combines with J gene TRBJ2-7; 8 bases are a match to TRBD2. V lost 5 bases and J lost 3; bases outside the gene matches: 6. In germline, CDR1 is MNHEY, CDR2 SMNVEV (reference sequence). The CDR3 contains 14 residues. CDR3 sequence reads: CASSRGGPSYEQYV. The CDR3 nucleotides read TGTGCCAGCAGTCGCGGGGGGCCAAGCTACGAGCAGTACGTC.

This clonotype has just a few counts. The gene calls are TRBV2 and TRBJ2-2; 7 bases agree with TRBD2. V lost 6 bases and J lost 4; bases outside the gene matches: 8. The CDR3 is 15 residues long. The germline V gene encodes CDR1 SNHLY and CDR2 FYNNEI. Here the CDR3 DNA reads TGTGCCAGCAGCCGTGGACTAGGGATCACCGGGGAGCTGTTTTTT. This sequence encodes CASSRGLGITGELFF.

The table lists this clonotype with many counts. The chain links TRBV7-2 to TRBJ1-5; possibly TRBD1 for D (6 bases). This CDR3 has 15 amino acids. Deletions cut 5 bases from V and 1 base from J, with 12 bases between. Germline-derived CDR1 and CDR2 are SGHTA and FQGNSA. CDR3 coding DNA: TGTGCCAGCAGCCCAACAGGGAAAAGCAATCAGCCCCAGCATTTT. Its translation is CASSPTGKSNQPQHF. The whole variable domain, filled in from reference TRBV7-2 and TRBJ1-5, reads GAGVSQSPSNKVTEKGKDVELRCDPISGHTALYWYRQSLGQGLEFLIYFQGNSAPDKSGLPSDRFSAERTGGSVSTLTIQRTQQEDSAVYLCASSPTGKSNQPQHFGDGTRLSIL.

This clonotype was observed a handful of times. DNA of the CDR3: TGTGCCAGCAGTGAATTGGGGACTAGCGGGAGTCGGGACACCGGGGAGCTGTTTTTT. Protein: CASSELGTSGSRDTGELFF. The chain combines TRBV25-1 with TRBJ2-2, with 14 bases that match TRBD2. Germline V CDR1 and CDR2: MGHDK, SYGVNS. V shed 1 base, J shed 3 bases, and the junction held 7 bases outside the gene matches. There are 19 residues in the CDR3.

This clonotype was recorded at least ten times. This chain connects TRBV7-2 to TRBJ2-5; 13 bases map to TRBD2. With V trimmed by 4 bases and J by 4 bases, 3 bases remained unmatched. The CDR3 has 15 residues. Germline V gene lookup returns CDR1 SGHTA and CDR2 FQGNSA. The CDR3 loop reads CASSSGLAGVETQYF. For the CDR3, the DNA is TGTGCCAGCAGCTCCGGACTAGCGGGAGTAGAGACCCAGTACTTC. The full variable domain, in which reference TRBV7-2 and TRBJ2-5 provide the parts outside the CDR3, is GAGVSQSPSNKVTEKGKDVELRCDPISGHTALYWYRQSLGQGLEFLIYFQGNSAPDKSGLPSDRFSAERTGGSVSTLTIQRTQQEDSAVYLCASSSGLAGVETQYFGPGTRLLVL.

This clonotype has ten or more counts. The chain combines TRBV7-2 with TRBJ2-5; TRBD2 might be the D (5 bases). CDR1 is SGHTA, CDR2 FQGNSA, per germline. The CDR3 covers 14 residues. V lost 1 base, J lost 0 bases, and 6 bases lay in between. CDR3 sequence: CASSLGTYQETQYF. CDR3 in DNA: TGTGCCAGCAGCTTAGGGACTTACCAAGAGACCCAGTACTTC. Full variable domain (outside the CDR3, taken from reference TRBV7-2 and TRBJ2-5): GAGVSQSPSNKVTEKGKDVELRCDPISGHTALYWYRQSLGQGLEFLIYFQGNSAPDKSGLPSDRFSAERTGGSVSTLTIQRTQQEDSAVYLCASSLGTYQETQYFGPGTRLLVL.

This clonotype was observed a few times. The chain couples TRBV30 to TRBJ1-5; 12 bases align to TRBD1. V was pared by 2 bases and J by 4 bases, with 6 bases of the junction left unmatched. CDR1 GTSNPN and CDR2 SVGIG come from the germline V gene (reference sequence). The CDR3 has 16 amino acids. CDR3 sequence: CAWSRGDRGRNQPQHF. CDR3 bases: TGTGCCTGGAGTAGGGGGGACAGGGGGCGAAATCAGCCCCAGCATTTT.

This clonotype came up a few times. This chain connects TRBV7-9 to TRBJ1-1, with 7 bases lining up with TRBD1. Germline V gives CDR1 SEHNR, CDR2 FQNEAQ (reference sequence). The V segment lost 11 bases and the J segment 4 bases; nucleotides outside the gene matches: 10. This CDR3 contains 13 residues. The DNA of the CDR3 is TGTGCCGGGAGCTCGACAGGGACCACTGAAGCTTTCTTT. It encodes CAGSSTGTTEAFF.

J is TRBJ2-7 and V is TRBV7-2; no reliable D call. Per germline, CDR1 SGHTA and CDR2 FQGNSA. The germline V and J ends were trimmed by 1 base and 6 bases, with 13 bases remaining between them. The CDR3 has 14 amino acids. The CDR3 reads CASSLEGLIGEQYF. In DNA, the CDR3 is TGTGCCAGCAGCTTAGAAGGGTTAATTGGCGAGCAGTACTTC.

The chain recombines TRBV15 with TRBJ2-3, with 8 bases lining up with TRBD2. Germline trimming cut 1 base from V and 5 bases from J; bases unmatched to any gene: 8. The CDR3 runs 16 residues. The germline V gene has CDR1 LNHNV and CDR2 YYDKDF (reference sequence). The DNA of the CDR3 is TGTGCCACCAGCAGAGCCAGGAGCGGGGGTGGAGATACGCAGTATTTT. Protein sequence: CATSRARSGGGDTQYF.

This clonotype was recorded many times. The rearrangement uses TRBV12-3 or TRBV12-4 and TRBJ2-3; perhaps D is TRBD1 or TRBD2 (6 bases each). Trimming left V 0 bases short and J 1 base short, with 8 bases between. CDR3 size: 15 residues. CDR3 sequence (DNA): TGTGCCAGCAGTTTAGCGGGGGGCCGCACAGATACGCAGTATTTT. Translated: CASSLAGGRTDTQYF.

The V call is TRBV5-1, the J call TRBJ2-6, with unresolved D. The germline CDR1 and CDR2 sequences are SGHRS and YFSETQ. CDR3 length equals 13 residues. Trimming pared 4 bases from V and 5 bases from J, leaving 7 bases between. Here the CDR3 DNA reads TGCGCCAGCAGCATCGACAGGGCCAACGTCCTGACTTTC. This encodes CASSIDRANVLTF.

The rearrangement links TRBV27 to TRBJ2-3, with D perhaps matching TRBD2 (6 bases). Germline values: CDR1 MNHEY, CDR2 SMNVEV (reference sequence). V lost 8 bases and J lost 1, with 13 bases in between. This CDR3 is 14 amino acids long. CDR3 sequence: CASRWGGGTDTQYF. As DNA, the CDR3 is TGTGCCAGCCGATGGGGCGGGGGCACAGATACGCAGTATTTT.